The rows below give T cell receptor beta chains drawn from one sample of a study of CD8 T cells in ankylosing spondylitis. TCRdb reprocessed the 5' RACE reads via MiXCR and lists one record per CDR3 protein. Of 36,000 or so distinct CDR3 sequences listed, 5.5% to 7.5% are singletons. Sequenced material: blood, either unsorted or a sorted T cell fraction (not recorded which). Receptors were obtained from a male donor with ankylosing spondylitis or in good health (not recorded which). Each CDR3 is given with its conserved first and last residue. D genes are given only for firm matches. Clone size, where shown, is once, few, many, or a class for clones that have expanded.

>TRBV12-3/TRBV12-4|-|TRBD2|TRBJ2-3
TGTGCCAGCAATCTTGGGGCGGGAGTGGGGGGATCTAGCACAGATACGCAGTATTTT
CASNLGAGVGGSSTDTQYF
>TRBV5-1|many|-|TRBJ2-1
TGCGCCAGCAGCTTGGTGGGCGGAGGCTCCTACAATGAGCAGTTCTTC
CASSLVGGGSYNEQFF
>TRBV3-1|many|-|TRBJ1-1
TGTGCCAGCAGCCAAGGAGGGTACGGCACTGAAGCTTTCTTT
CASSQGGYGTEAFF
>TRBV2|many|-|TRBJ1-1
TGTGCCAGCAGTCTGGGGACACCCTCTTGGGGGACTGAAGCTTTCTTT
CASSLGTPSWGTEAFF
>TRBV12-3/TRBV12-4|many|TRBD1|TRBJ1-1
TGTGCCAGCACCTGGACAGGCCAAATGAACACTGAAGCTTTCTTT
CASTWTGQMNTEAFF
>TRBV20-1|-|-|TRBJ1-5
TGCAAAGGTAGGAGATCTTGGGGGACTCATGATGCACTGTGTAGCAATCAGCCCCAGCATTTT
CKGRRSWGTHDALCSNQPQHF
>TRBV6-2/TRBV6-3|many|-|TRBJ1-4
TGTGCCAGCAGCCGAAACACAGGACTTAATGAAAAACTGTTTTTT
CASSRNTGLNEKLFF
>TRBV5-1|many|-|TRBJ2-2
TGCGCCAGCAGCTTGGACGCGACCGGGGAGCTGTTTTTT
CASSLDATGELFF
>TRBV4-3|many|-|TRBJ1-6
TGCGCCAGCAGCCAAGATGAACCCAACTCCTATAATTCACCCCTCCACTTT
CASSQDEPNSYNSPLHF
>TRBV10-3|many|-|TRBJ2-2
TGTGCCATCAGTGGGAAGAACACCGGGGAGCTGTTTTTT
CAISGKNTGELFF
>TRBV29-1|many|-|TRBJ2-3
TGCAGCGTTAAGGGGGAGCGGGGACGGGTCACAGATACGCAGTATTTT
CSVKGERGRVTDTQYF
>TRBV5-4|many|-|TRBJ2-1
TGTGCCAGCAGCTTGGACGGGAATCGAAGGAATGAGCAGTTCTTC
CASSLDGNRRNEQFF
>TRBV24-1|many|-|TRBJ2-5
TGTGCCACCAGTGATTTTGGGGGCAATGGAGAGACCCAGTACTTC
CATSDFGGNGETQYF
>TRBV12-3/TRBV12-4|-|-|TRBJ1-5
TGTGCCAGCAGTTTCGGCAGGGACACCCAGTCCCAGCATTTT
CASSFGRDTQSQHF
>TRBV4-1|many|-|TRBJ2-5
TGCGCCAGCAGGCCCACAGGATTCCAAGAGACCCAGTACTTC
CASRPTGFQETQYF
>TRBV29-1|many|TRBD1|TRBJ2-1
TGCAGCGTTTTAGGCGGGACAGGGAGATACAATGAGCAGTTCTTC
CSVLGGTGRYNEQFF
>TRBV12-3/TRBV12-4|many|TRBD2|TRBJ2-3
TGTGCCAGCAGTTTCGGCGGGGGGGCCGCAGATACGCAGTATTTT
CASSFGGGAADTQYF
>TRBV19|many|-|TRBJ1-1
TGTGCCAGTAGTATTGAGGGCCGCATAAGGGGCAGCAATGAAGCTTTCTTT
CASSIEGRIRGSNEAFF
>TRBV15|many|TRBD1|TRBJ2-3
TGTGCCACCAGCAGAGATTTGGACAGGGCCTACACAGATACGCAGTATTTT
CATSRDLDRAYTDTQYF
>TRBV20-1|many|-|TRBJ1-5
TGCTGCGCTAGTCCCACCGGGCGGGGGAATAGCAATCAGCCCCAGCATTTT
CCASPTGRGNSNQPQHF
>TRBV15|many|-|TRBJ2-1
TGTGCCACCAGCCCCGTACGGGGGAATGAGCAGTTCTTC
CATSPVRGNEQFF
>TRBV6-6|many|-|TRBJ1-5
TGTGCCAGCAACGCGGACAGCAATCAGCCCCAGCATTTT
CASNADSNQPQHF
>TRBV4-1|many|-|TRBJ1-2
TGCGCCAGCAGCCAGCCCGGGGACTATGGCTACACCTTC
CASSQPGDYGYTF
>TRBV6-4|many|-|TRBJ2-1
TGTGCCAGCAGTGACGGTAGCGACTCTTCGGATGAGCAGTTCTTC
CASSDGSDSSDEQFF
>TRBV4-3|many|-|TRBJ2-2
TGCGCCAGCAGCCAAAACCGGGACCCCACCGGGGAGCTGTTTTTT
CASSQNRDPTGELFF
>TRBV2|many|TRBD1|TRBJ2-3
TGTGCCAGCCAGGACAGGGATGAGACAGATACGCAGTATTTT
CASQDRDETDTQYF